The rows below give T cell receptor beta chains drawn from one sample of a study of blood T cell repertoires in COVID-19. TCRdb's copy holds only in-frame clones and misses some; the assay was immunoSEQ multiplex PCR. The sample holds about 350,000 clones; about 90% are singletons and the top ten take approximately 1%. The specimen was PBMCs or T cells enriched from blood (not recorded which). Receptors were obtained from a woman in her 30s who had been exposed to COVID-19. The CDR3 runs from the conserved cysteine through the conserved F or W. The order of the fields is CDR3 length, V gene, clone size, D gene, J gene, CDR3 protein, CDR3 DNA. D genes are given only for firm matches. Clone size appears in some rows only: once, few, many, or a class for an expanded clone.

13	TRBV29-1	NA	TRBD1	TRBJ2-2	CSVTGTGAGELFF	TGCAGCGTGACCGGGACAGGGGCCGGGGAGCTGTTTTTT
16	TRBV5-1	NA	TRBD2	TRBJ2-1	CASSLGGAGSYNEQFF	TGCGCCAGCAGCTTGGGGGGAGCGGGATCCTACAATGAGCAGTTCTTC
15	TRBV7-6	NA	TRBD1	TRBJ1-6	CASSPDRPDNSPLHF	TGTGCCAGCAGCCCGGACAGGCCCGATAATTCACCCCTCCACTTT
14	TRBV7-9	NA	TRBD2	TRBJ2-5	CASSMGLAGRTQYF	TGTGCCAGCAGCATGGGACTAGCGGGGCGGACCCAGTACTTC
16	TRBV5-1	NA	TRBD2	TRBJ2-7	CASSSGTSGYSYEQYF	TGCGCCAGCAGCTCGGGGACTAGCGGTTATTCCTACGAGCAGTACTTC
14	TRBV7-3	NA	TRBD1	TRBJ1-6	CASSSGQYNSPLHF	TGTGCCAGCAGCTCGGGACAGTATAATTCACCCCTCCACTTT
15	TRBV5-6	NA	NA	TRBJ1-4	CASSLVRSGNEKLFF	TGTGCCAGCAGCTTGGTTAGGTCAGGGAATGAAAAACTGTTTTTT
15	TRBV19	many	NA	TRBJ2-7	CATRLRSQDGYEQYF	TGTGCCACCCGTCTGAGATCACAGGACGGTTACGAGCAGTACTTC
15	TRBV7-2	NA	TRBD2	TRBJ2-1	CASSPPGTSGMMQFF	TGTGCCAGCAGCCCTCCCGGGACTAGCGGGATGATGCAGTTCTTC
12	TRBV11-3	NA	NA	TRBJ1-1	CASSLGRYEAFF	TGTGCCAGCAGCTTAGGGCGGTATGAAGCTTTCTTT
18	TRBV7-8	NA	TRBD2	TRBJ2-1	CASSLGRLAVSSYNEQFF	TGTGCCAGCAGCTTAGGCCGACTAGCGGTTAGCTCCTACAATGAGCAGTTCTTC
16	TRBV7-3	NA	TRBD2	TRBJ2-3	CASSLVLAGGPDTQYF	TGTGCCAGCAGCCTCGTCCTAGCGGGAGGGCCAGATACGCAGTATTTT
14	TRBV10-2	once	NA	TRBJ1-5	CASRLGAGNQPQHF	TGCGCCAGCAGATTGGGGGCAGGCAATCAGCCCCAGCATTTT
14	TRBV9	NA	NA	TRBJ1-2	CASRGQGINYGYTF	TGTGCCAGCAGGGGTCAGGGGATTAACTATGGCTACACCTTC
12	TRBV6-5	NA	NA	TRBJ2-7	CASGDRPYEQYF	TGTGCCAGCGGCGACAGACCCTACGAGCAGTACTTC
17	TRBV5-1	NA	NA	TRBJ2-1	CASSLGMVPSSHNEQFF	TGCGCCAGCAGCTTGGGGATGGTGCCTAGTTCCCACAATGAGCAGTTCTTC
13	TRBV6-4	NA	NA	TRBJ1-6	CASSVTAGSPLHF	TGTGCCAGCAGTGTGACGGCAGGGTCACCCCTCCACTTT
14	TRBV5-5	NA	NA	TRBJ2-1	CASTPSRFYNEQFF	TGTGCCAGCACCCCTAGCAGATTCTACAATGAGCAGTTCTTC
15	TRBV6-5	NA	TRBD2	TRBJ2-7	CASSYYSGQTYEQYF	TGTGCCAGCAGTTACTATAGCGGGCAAACCTACGAGCAGTACTTC
16	TRBV3-1/TRBV3-2	few	NA	TRBJ1-6	CASSRGRTDKNSPLHF	TGTGCCAGCAGCCGCGGCCGGACAGACAAGAATTCACCCCTCCACTTT
13	TRBV11-2	NA	NA	TRBJ1-6	CASSLNRDSPLHF	TGTGCCAGCAGCTTAAACCGGGATTCACCCCTCCACTTT
15	TRBV9	NA	NA	TRBJ1-1	CASSVEREGRTEAFF	TGTGCCAGCAGCGTAGAGCGGGAGGGCCGCACTGAAGCTTTCTTT
15	TRBV11-3	NA	TRBD1	TRBJ2-7	CASSPRDRGTYEQYF	TGTGCCAGCAGCCCACGGGACAGGGGGACCTACGAGCAGTACTTC
16	TRBV19	NA	TRBD1	TRBJ1-3	CASGGGTGRSGNTIYF	TGTGCCAGTGGGGGTGGGACAGGGCGCTCTGGAAACACCATATATTTT
15	TRBV9	NA	TRBD1	TRBJ1-5	CASSRTGGSNQPQHF	TGTGCCAGCAGTAGGACAGGGGGCAGCAATCAGCCCCAGCATTTT
15	TRBV18	NA	NA	TRBJ2-1	CASSPWSAGYNEQFF	TGTGCCAGCTCACCATGGTCGGCGGGATACAATGAGCAGTTCTTC
14	TRBV5-1	NA	NA	TRBJ1-2	CASSLHPDSYGYTF	TGCGCCAGCAGCTTGCATCCGGACTCCTATGGCTACACCTTC
15	TRBV9	NA	TRBD1	TRBJ2-3	CASSKQGSRPDTQYF	TGTGCCAGCAGCAAACAGGGGTCTCGGCCAGATACGCAGTATTTT
14	TRBV27	NA	TRBD2	TRBJ2-7	CASRPGLGSYEQYF	TGTGCCAGCAGACCGGGACTAGGGAGCTACGAGCAGTACTTC